The clone carrying this TCR beta chain was seen a few times. Trimming took 2 bases from V and 1 from J; bases not matched to a gene: 10. CDR1 is SEHNR, CDR2 FQNEAQ, per germline (reference sequence). The length of the CDR3 is 17 residues. TCRdb reprocessed the RT-PCR reads with MiXCR, giving one entry per CDR3 protein. In the table there are 550,000 to 750,000 distinct CDR3 sequences, 12% to 15% of which are singletons. Source material: memory CD4+ T cells from blood. This sequence joins TRBV7-9 and TRBJ2-5; 7 bases fit TRBD1. The clonotype comes from a female donor in good health, serving as a healthy control. DNA of the CDR3: TGTGCCAGCAGCTTAATTATAGGGACAGCGGTCCAAGAGACCCAGTACTTC. Translated, it gives CASSLIIGTAVQETQYF.